The 29 T cell receptor beta chains in this list originate from one sample, sequenced in a study of vaccination effects on CD4 cells after COVID-19. The assay was immunoSEQ multiplex PCR, and TCRdb's table has in-frame clones only and misses some. Counted here are about 70,000 clones, 77% occurring once; the ten biggest clones make up about 1.9%. Between days 9 and 11 of culture, CD4+ T cells were separated out. For these TCRs, the target antigens are not known. The sample here was CD4+ T cells from PBMCs cultured without peptide, taken before COVID-19 vaccination. Source of these receptors: a human donor who received a COVID-19 vaccine.

This rearrangement joins TRBV7-8 to TRBJ2-2, with 8 bases that match TRBD2. With V trimmed by 5 bases and J by 6 bases, 17 bases remained unmatched. CDR1 is SGHVS and CDR2 is FQNEAQ in the germline V gene. There are 18 residues in the CDR3. The CDR3 here is CASSQRREGLEGPGELFF. The CDR3 DNA follows: TGTGCCAGCAGCCAAAGGAGAGAGGGACTAGAGGGCCCCGGGGAGCTGTTTTTT.

This clone came up once. The chain is built from TRBV6-5 and TRBJ1-5; weak D call: TRBD1 (5 bases). Germline V gives CDR1 MNHEY, CDR2 SVGAGI. This CDR3 is built from 15 residues. V was trimmed by 8 bases and J by 3 bases, leaving 17 bases between them. CDR3 amino acids: CASGLDRTYNQPQHF. CDR3 coding DNA: TGTGCCAGCGGATTAGACAGAACTTACAATCAGCCCCAGCATTTT.

V is TRBV21-1 and J is TRBJ1-4. TRBV21-1 is an annotated pseudogene. The CDR3 sequence is 17 residues long. CDR3 nucleotides: TGTGCCAGCAGCGGCGGTCCTAACAAGGTGCATAATGAAAAACTGTTTTTT. Its protein product is CASSGGPNKVHNEKLFF.

The CDR3 DNA reads TGTGCCAGCAGTTACTACGGGATGAACACTGAAGCTTTCTTT. Translating gives CASSYYGMNTEAFF. This chain joins TRBV6-5 and TRBJ1-1; D gene unclear. The germline V gene encodes CDR1 MNHEY and CDR2 SVGAGI. The CDR3 has 14 amino acids. V lost 1 base to trimming and J lost 0 bases, with 6 bases between them.

The V call is TRBV5-1, the J call TRBJ2-5; 9 bases fit TRBD1. This CDR3 is 15 amino acids long. V trimming: 3 bases; J trimming: 1 base; junction bases outside the gene matches: 4. Germline V gives CDR1 SGHRS, CDR2 YFSETQ. Here the CDR3 DNA reads TGCGCCAGCAGCTCCGGGGACAGGGCCCAAGAGACCCAGTACTTC. Protein: CASSSGDRAQETQYF.

This chain connects TRBV7-3 to TRBJ1-1; TRBD1 agrees at 9 bases. The CDR3 runs 15 residues. V shed 4 bases and J 3 bases; nucleotides not matched to a gene: 6. Germline CDR1 reads SGHTA; CDR2 reads FQGTGA. The CDR3 loop is CASSSTGDRDTEAFF. CDR3 nucleotide sequence: TGTGCCAGCAGCTCCACCGGGGACAGGGACACTGAAGCTTTCTTT.

J is TRBJ2-3 and V is TRBV7-3; a possible D gene is TRBD2 (6 bases). This CDR3 region has 16 residues. V was shortened by 0 bases and J by 1 base, with 11 bases between the two germline ends. The germline V gene encodes CDR1 SGHTA and CDR2 FQGTGA. DNA of the CDR3: TGTGCCAGCAGCTTAACGGGGGGAGGCGGCACAGATACGCAGTATTTT. It is translated as CASSLTGGGGTDTQYF. The complete variable domain, with remaining parts taken from reference TRBV7-3 and TRBJ2-3, reads GAGVSQTPSNKVTEKGKYVELRCDPISGHTALYWYRQSLGQGPEFLIYFQGTGAADDSGLPNDRFFAVRPEGSVSTLKIQRTERGDSAVYLCASSLTGGGGTDTQYFGPGTRLTVL.

The genes are TRBV6-6 and TRBJ1-5; TRBD1 matches 8 bases. The CDR3 is 14 residues long. V was clipped by 2 bases and J by 6 bases; unmatched bases: 3. Germline lookup yields CDR1 MNHNY and CDR2 SVGAGI (reference sequence). The CDR3 reads CASSYQGASQPQHF. CDR3 DNA: TGTGCCAGCAGTTACCAGGGGGCTAGTCAGCCCCAGCATTTT.

The gene calls are TRBV7-9 and TRBJ2-5; TRBD1 matches at 7 bases. Germline CDR1 and CDR2: SEHNR and FQNEAQ (reference sequence). This CDR3 contains 15 residues. V lost 5 bases and J lost 3; bases outside the gene matches: 9. CDR3 sequence reads: CASSPRGSREETQYF. The CDR3 DNA follows: TGTGCCAGCAGCCCCAGGGGGTCTAGGGAAGAGACCCAGTACTTC.

The genes are TRBV28 and TRBJ1-4; 7 positions match TRBD1. The CDR3 spans 15 residues. The V and J ends lost 5 bases and 6 bases, in that order; junction bases with no gene match: 9. Germline V gives CDR1 MDHEN, CDR2 SYDVKM. Here the CDR3 DNA reads TGTGCCAGCAGTAGTAGAGGGGGCGCGGATGAAAAACTGTTTTTT. Protein product: CASSSRGGADEKLFF.

V usage is TRBV10-2 and J usage is TRBJ1-3; D is unclear. With 0 bases removed from V and 6 bases from J, the gap between germline ends came to 18 bases. This CDR3 has 17 residues. Per germline, CDR1 WSHSY and CDR2 SAAADI. CDR3 sequence reads: CASSESTLGRRENTIYF. CDR3 DNA sequence: TGCGCCAGCAGTGAGTCGACTTTAGGGAGAAGGGAAAACACCATATATTTT.

The genes are TRBV5-1 and TRBJ1-1; perhaps TRBD1 as D (6 bases). CDR3 length equals 14 residues. V was pared by 4 bases and J by 1 base, with 11 bases between. Germline CDR1 is SGHRS and CDR2 is YFSETQ. The CDR3, as DNA: TGCGCCAGCAGCGGCGGGGGGCGGAACACTGAAGCTTTCTTT. Protein: CASSGGGRNTEAFF.

The chain joins TRBV24-1 to TRBJ1-1; no clear D gene. Trimming cost V 7 bases and J 3 bases, with 11 bases left between them. This CDR3 has 13 residues. CDR1 and CDR2 (germline): KGHDR, SFDVKD. CDR3 bases: TGTGCCACCAGGGCCGGACGGTACACTGAAGCTTTCTTT. This translates into CATRAGRYTEAFF.

CDR3 residues: CASTSGRPAQYF. CDR3 DNA: TGTGCCAGCACCTCCGGCCGCCCCGCCCAGTACTTC. The chain recombines TRBV2 with TRBJ2-5, with D unresolved. Germline V gene data show CDR1 as SNHLY and CDR2 as FYNNEI. Trimming cost V 7 bases and J 9 bases, with 15 bases left between them. The CDR3 spans 12 residues.

Ten or more counts support this clone. The CDR3 region has the DNA TGTGCCAGCAGTTCCCCCCCCGGGACCGTGAACACTGAAGCTTTCTTT. Translation: CASSSPPGTVNTEAFF. The J gene is TRBJ1-1, the V gene TRBV28; the D gene is possibly TRBD1 (5 bases). Looked up from germline, CDR1 is MDHEN and CDR2 is SYDVKM. V lost 4 bases and J lost 0, with 15 bases in between. This CDR3 contains 16 residues. The whole variable domain, remainder taken from reference TRBV28 and TRBJ1-1, is DVKVTQSSRYLVKRTGEKVFLECVQDMDHENMFWYRQDPGLGLRLIYFSYDVKMKEKGDIPEGYSVSREKKERFSLILESASTNQTSMYLCASSSPPGTVNTEAFFGQGTRLTVV.

The chain uses TRBV7-6 and TRBJ2-2, with D uncertain. V shed 2 bases and J shed 8 bases, with 12 bases lying between them. Germline V lookup: CDR1 SGHVS, CDR2 FNYEAQ. This CDR3 region has 14 residues. CDR3 protein: CASSLNTPPGELFF. The CDR3 nucleotides are TGTGCCAGCAGCTTAAACACCCCTCCTGGGGAGCTGTTTTTT. The whole variable domain, remainder taken from reference TRBV7-6 and TRBJ2-2, is GAGVSQSPRYKVTKRGQDVALRCDPISGHVSLYWYRQALGQGPEFLTYFNYEAQQDKSGLPNDRFSAERPEGSISTLTIQRTEQRDSAMYRCASSLNTPPGELFFGEGSRLTVL.

This clone occurred a few times. The chain employs TRBV7-2 and TRBJ2-5; TRBD2 aligns across 7 bases. The CDR3 contains 14 residues. From germline, CDR1 is SGHTA and CDR2 FQGNSA. V dropped 4 bases and J dropped 2; count of bases not matched to a gene: 4. Written as DNA, the CDR3 is TGTGCCAGCAGCTGGCCGGGACTACAAGAGACCCAGTACTTC. As protein: CASSWPGLQETQYF.

This clone was counted between two and nine times. DNA of the CDR3: TGTGCCAGCAGTGACGCTCTGGGCGCAGAGACCCAGTACTTC. Translated, it gives CASSDALGAETQYF. The V call is TRBV2, the J call TRBJ2-5, with D unclear. CDR3 size: 14 residues. Looked up from germline, CDR1 is SNHLY and CDR2 is FYNNEI. V lost 3 bases, J lost 4 bases, and 12 bases lay in between.

This chain connects TRBV14 to TRBJ1-1; perhaps TRBD1 as D (5 bases). The CDR3 totals 14 residues. Germline values: CDR1 SGHDN, CDR2 FVKESK. V lost 2 bases and J lost 5, with 12 bases in between. Here the CDR3 DNA reads TGTGCCAGCAGCCAATGGCGGGGGGTGACTGAAGCTTTCTTT. Protein: CASSQWRGVTEAFF. The whole variable domain, remainder taken from reference TRBV14 and TRBJ1-1, is EAGVTQFPSHSVIEKGQTVTLRCDPISGHDNLYWYRRVMGKEIKFLLHFVKESKQDESGMPNNRFLAERTGGTYSTLKVQPAELEDSGVYFCASSQWRGVTEAFFGQGTRLTVV.

This clone came up a few times. V and J are TRBV9 and TRBJ2-1, with a possible D match to TRBD1 (6 bases). V lost 0 bases to trimming and J lost 0 bases, with 13 bases between them. The length of the CDR3 is 17 residues. CDR1 and CDR2 from the germline V gene are SGDLS and YYNGEE. For the CDR3, the DNA is TGTGCCAGCAGCGTAGGTTGGGGGCTGAGCTCCTACAATGAGCAGTTCTTC. Protein product: CASSVGWGLSSYNEQFF.

V gene TRBV19 combines with J gene TRBJ2-5; the D gene is possibly TRBD2 (5 bases). The V end was cut by 5 bases, the J end by 4 bases, with 14 bases between. Germline CDR1 reads LNHDA; CDR2 reads SQIVND (reference sequence). This CDR3 contains 14 residues. CDR3 residues: CASSPGGGGETQYF. CDR3 bases: TGTGCCAGTAGTCCCGGTGGAGGTGGAGAGACCCAGTACTTC. Full variable domain (remainder filled in from reference TRBV19 and TRBJ2-5): DGGITQSPKYLFRKEGQNVTLSCEQNLNHDAMYWYRQDPGQGLRLIYYSQIVNDFQKGDIAEGYSVSREKKESFPLTVTSAQKNPTAFYLCASSPGGGGETQYFGPGTRLLVL.

This rearrangement joins TRBV27 to TRBJ1-1; 9 nucleotides align to TRBD1. V was pared by 5 bases and J by 3 bases, with 10 bases of the junction left unmatched. Germline values: CDR1 MNHEY, CDR2 SMNVEV (reference sequence). CDR3 length: 16 amino acids. The CDR3 loop reads CASSTIGQGRDTEAFF. CDR3 in DNA: TGTGCCAGCAGTACGATTGGACAGGGGAGGGACACTGAAGCTTTCTTT.

This clone was found once. V and J are TRBV29-1 and TRBJ2-4, with no clear D. In germline, CDR1 is SQVTM, CDR2 ANQGSEA. The CDR3 length is 14 residues. V was cut by 7 bases and J by 1 base, with 14 bases left in between. Written as DNA, the CDR3 is TGCAGCGCCGAGGTAGTGCGGGCCAAAAACATTCAGTACTTC. It specifies CSAEVVRAKNIQYF.

This clone has more than one count but fewer than ten. The chain has TRBV6-5 and TRBJ1-2; TRBD1 matches 7 bases. CDR1 MNHEY and CDR2 SVGAGI come from the germline V gene. The CDR3 consists of 12 residues. The V and J ends lost 10 bases and 2 bases, in that order; junction bases with no gene match: 4. CDR3 region: CATQQGNYGYTF. CDR3 coding DNA: TGTGCCACCCAACAGGGGAACTATGGCTACACCTTC.

The chain uses TRBV6-5 and TRBJ2-7, with TRBD1 matching over 8 bases. The length of the CDR3 is 12 residues. CDR1 is MNHEY and CDR2 is SVGAGI in the germline V gene. The V and J ends lost 9 bases and 2 bases, in that order; junction bases with no gene match: 3. The CDR3 sequence is CASDRGPYEQYV. The CDR3 DNA follows: TGTGCCAGTGACAGGGGTCCCTACGAGCAGTACGTC.

The gene calls are TRBV27 and TRBJ1-6; D is uncertain. The CDR3 totals 16 residues. V lost 0 bases, J lost 0 bases, and 6 bases lay in between. Germline V gene data show CDR1 as MNHEY and CDR2 as SMNVEV (reference sequence). The CDR3 region is CASSLSANSYNSPLHF. As DNA, the CDR3 is TGTGCCAGCAGTTTATCGGCAAACTCCTATAATTCACCCCTCCACTTT.

This rearrangement joins TRBV27 to TRBJ1-5; D is uncertain. This CDR3 is 17 amino acids long. V was shortened by 6 bases and J by 2 bases, with 20 bases between the two germline ends. Per germline, CDR1 MNHEY and CDR2 SMNVEV (reference sequence). CDR3 sequence: CASSLIGSARGNQPQHF. The CDR3 DNA is TGTGCCAGCAGCCTGATCGGGAGTGCGAGGGGCAATCAGCCCCAGCATTTT.

The genes are TRBV6-5 and TRBJ2-1; D is perhaps TRBD1 or TRBD2 (6 bases each). The CDR3 is 15 amino acids. Germline V gene lookup returns CDR1 MNHEY and CDR2 SVGAGI. V was pared by 7 bases and J by 6 bases, with 19 bases between. In DNA form, the CDR3 reads TGTGCCAGCATAGAGGGGGGAATCGCAAGCAATGAGCAGTTCTTC. It codes for CASIEGGIASNEQFF.

The chain is built from TRBV7-2 and TRBJ2-3; no definite D call. CDR1 is SGHTA and CDR2 is FQGNSA in the germline V gene. The CDR3 has 16 amino acids. V was pared by 1 base and J by 2 bases, with 13 bases between. The CDR3 protein is CASSLVGTAITDTQYF. The DNA of the CDR3 is TGTGCCAGCAGCTTAGTGGGTACGGCCATCACAGATACGCAGTATTTT. The whole variable domain, remainder taken from reference TRBV7-2 and TRBJ2-3, is GAGVSQSPSNKVTEKGKDVELRCDPISGHTALYWYRQSLGQGLEFLIYFQGNSAPDKSGLPSDRFSAERTGGSVSTLTIQRTQQEDSAVYLCASSLVGTAITDTQYFGPGTRLTVL.